These T cell receptor beta chains were read from a single sample in a study of cytomegalovirus exposure and HLA in healthy donors. The repertoire was sequenced with immunoSEQ multiplex PCR; TCRdb's copy has only in-frame clones and lacks some. The table records some 120,000 clones, around 80% of them present only once. The sequencing sample was made of PBMCs. The origin of the receptors is a man aged 25-45 years in good health and CMV-seronegative. The CDR3 runs from the conserved cysteine through the conserved F or W. The D gene is left open where the match is weak. Not every row has a clone size; where given, it reads once, few, many or a size class.

abundance | j_gene | len | v_gene | d_gene | CDR3nt | CDR3aa
. | TRBJ1-1 | 16 | TRBV28 | . | TGTGCCAGCAGTTTAATCTCAGGGTTCATGGGGACTGAAGCTTTCTTT | CASSLISGFMGTEAFF
. | TRBJ1-2 | 13 | TRBV5-1 | . | TGCGCCAGCAGCGCACAGGGTAACTATGGCTACACCTTC | CASSAQGNYGYTF
. | TRBJ1-3 | 16 | TRBV19 | . | TGTGCCAGTATCGTGACGGGGGGGCGCTCTGGAAACACCATATATTTT | CASIVTGGRSGNTIYF
. | TRBJ1-6 | 16 | TRBV25-1 | . | TGTGCCACCTCACTCGGGAGGTTTGGGATTAATTCACCCCTCCACTTT | CATSLGRFGINSPLHF
. | TRBJ2-5 | 13 | TRBV7-9 | . | TGTGCCAGCAGCACTCAAGCCCAAGAGACCCAGTACTTC | CASSTQAQETQYF
. | TRBJ1-2 | 16 | TRBV2 | TRBD1 | TGTGCCAGCAGCACCCCGTCGACAGGGGGGGACTTTGGCTACACCTTC | CASSTPSTGGDFGYTF
. | TRBJ1-1 | 12 | TRBV5-1 | . | TGCGCCAGCAGCCTGCGGGGGGCTGAAGCTTTCTTT | CASSLRGAEAFF
. | TRBJ1-2 | 14 | TRBV28 | TRBD1 | TGTGCCAGCAGTGGGGACAGGGGTAACTATGGCTACACCTTC | CASSGDRGNYGYTF
. | TRBJ1-1 | 15 | TRBV6-1 | TRBD1 | TGTGCCAGCAGTGGGGACAGGGGGATAGGCACTGAAGCTTTCTTT | CASSGDRGIGTEAFF
. | TRBJ2-7 | 15 | TRBV27 | TRBD1 | TGTGCCAGCAGACAGCAGGCCGGGACAGGGGGCGAGCAGTACTTC | CASRQQAGTGGEQYF
. | TRBJ2-7 | 14 | TRBV2 | . | TGTGCCAGCAGTGACAGGTTCAGCTCCTACGAGCAGTACTTC | CASSDRFSSYEQYF
. | TRBJ2-7 | 15 | TRBV19 | TRBD1 | TGTGCCAGTAGTATAACCCCCGGGACAGGGACCGAGCAGTACTTC | CASSITPGTGTEQYF
. | TRBJ2-1 | 16 | TRBV4-1 | . | TGCGCCAGCAGCCAAGATATGAGCCAGGGGTTCAATGAGCAGTTCTTC | CASSQDMSQGFNEQFF
few | TRBJ2-5 | 15 | TRBV19 | . | TGTGCCAGTGCTGAACGTCGGGAGAAAGCAGAGACCCAGTACTTC | CASAERREKAETQYF
. | TRBJ2-2 | 16 | TRBV4-2 | . | TGTGCCAGCAGCCAAGAGTCAGGGCCCAACACCGGGGAGCTGTTTTTT | CASSQESGPNTGELFF
. | TRBJ1-4 | 14 | TRBV5-4 | . | TGTGCCAGCAGCTTGGCGACAGTTAATGAAAAACTGTTTTTT | CASSLATVNEKLFF
once | TRBJ1-4 | 15 | TRBV19 | . | TGTGCCAGTAGTACCCCAAGGGGGACTAATGAAAAACTGTTTTTT | CASSTPRGTNEKLFF
. | TRBJ1-4 | 17 | TRBV18 | . | TGTGCCAGCTCACCACAGCAAGAACCGACAACTAATGAAAAACTGTTTTTT | CASSPQQEPTTNEKLFF
. | TRBJ2-7 | 14 | TRBV10-2 | TRBD2 | TGCGCCAGCAGTGGTAGCGGGAGGAGGAACGAGCAGTACTTC | CASSGSGRRNEQYF
. | TRBJ2-1 | 13 | TRBV10-3 | TRBD2 | TGTGCCACCGGACTAGCGGGAGAGCGGGAGCAGTTCTTC | CATGLAGEREQFF
once | TRBJ1-1 | 13 | TRBV28 | . | TGTGCCATCCAATGGCAGGGAAACACTGAAGCTTTCTTT | CAIQWQGNTEAFF
. | TRBJ2-1 | 15 | TRBV2 | . | TGTGCCAGCAGTACCCAGGGGCTTTCCTACAATGAGCAGTTCTTC | CASSTQGLSYNEQFF
. | TRBJ2-1 | 14 | TRBV27 | TRBD2 | TGTGCCAGCGCTGGACTAGCGGGAGTCTTTGAGCAGTTCTTC | CASAGLAGVFEQFF
. | TRBJ2-7 | 14 | TRBV6-1 | TRBD2 | TGTGCCAGCATCCGACTAGCGGGATTGAACGAGCAGTACTTC | CASIRLAGLNEQYF
. | TRBJ2-3 | 16 | TRBV7-6 | TRBD1 | TGTGCCAGCAGCCCGACAACAGGGGGGAGCACAGATACGCAGTATTTT | CASSPTTGGSTDTQYF
. | TRBJ2-5 | 15 | TRBV7-6 | TRBD1 | TGTGCCAGCAGGCCGGGACAGATTAACCAAGAGACCCAGTACTTC | CASRPGQINQETQYF
. | TRBJ1-4 | 15 | TRBV2 | TRBD1 | TGTGCCAGCTCTCGGATGTTGGGACAGGTTGAAAAACTGTTTTTT | CASSRMLGQVEKLFF
. | TRBJ1-6 | 15 | TRBV27 | TRBD1 | TGTGCCAGCAGCGCGGACAGGATCCCTAATTCACCCCTCCACTTT | CASSADRIPNSPLHF
. | TRBJ2-7 | 13 | TRBV6-5 | TRBD1 | TGTGCCAGCAACAGGGGGGAAACGGACGAGCAGTACTTC | CASNRGETDEQYF
. | TRBJ1-6 | 14 | TRBV5-1 | TRBD1 | TGCGCCAGCAGCTTGGAAGGGGGCTCTGCACCCCTCCACTTT | CASSLEGGSAPLHF
. | TRBJ2-7 | 12 | TRBV29-1 | TRBD2 | TGCAGCGTTGGCGGGAGCCCCTACGAGCAGTACTTC | CSVGGSPYEQYF
. | TRBJ2-1 | 13 | TRBV10-2 | TRBD1 | TGCGCCAGCAGCTCAGGACAGGGAACTGAGCAGTTCTTC | CASSSGQGTEQFF
. | TRBJ1-1 | 16 | TRBV21-1 | . | TGTGCCAGCAGCAAAGGAAATGGGGGCGTGAACACTGAAGCTTTCTTT | CASSKGNGGVNTEAFF
. | TRBJ1-4 | 14 | TRBV6-5 | . | TGTGCCAGCTCCATAGCTGTCACTAATGAAAAACTGTTTTTT | CASSIAVTNEKLFF
. | TRBJ2-7 | 13 | TRBV19 | TRBD1 | TGTGCCAGTAGTTTCGGACAGGGCTACGAGCAGTACTTC | CASSFGQGYEQYF
. | TRBJ2-2 | 14 | TRBV5-1 | TRBD2 | TGCGCCAGCAGCCGGGGACTAGACACCGGGGAGCTGTTTTTT | CASSRGLDTGELFF
once | TRBJ1-4 | 13 | TRBV6-5 | . | TGTGCCAGCAGCCGGACACGGAATGAAAAACTGTTTTTT | CASSRTRNEKLFF
. | TRBJ2-1 | 16 | TRBV30 | . | TGTGCCTGGAGTGTGCCCCAGCGGTACTCCTACAATGAGCAGTTCTTC | CAWSVPQRYSYNEQFF
. | TRBJ2-1 | 15 | TRBV28 | TRBD2 | TGTGCCAGCAGTCGGATAGCGGGAGGGCTCAATGAGCAGTTCTTC | CASSRIAGGLNEQFF
. | TRBJ1-2 | 16 | TRBV7-9 | TRBD1 | TGTGCCAGCAGCTTAGCCCGGGACAGGGGCCACTATGGCTACACCTTC | CASSLARDRGHYGYTF
. | TRBJ2-3 | 13 | TRBV5-1 | . | TGCGCCAGCAGCCCGGACTTCACAGATACGCAGTATTTT | CASSPDFTDTQYF
. | TRBJ1-5 | 16 | TRBV5-6 | TRBD1 | TGTGCCAGCAGCTCGAGGCGACAGGGCCCCAATCAGCCCCAGCATTTT | CASSSRRQGPNQPQHF
. | TRBJ2-5 | 18 | TRBV28 | TRBD1 | TGTGCCAGCAGATCCAACCGGGCCCGGACAGGGGTCCAAGAGACCCAGTACTTC | CASRSNRARTGVQETQYF
few | TRBJ1-4 | 15 | TRBV5-6 | . | TGTGCCAGCAGCGTTTCTGGAGGGTTTGAGGAAAAACTGTTTTTT | CASSVSGGFEEKLFF
. | TRBJ2-7 | 17 | TRBV28 | TRBD2 | TGTGCCACCTTGACTAGCGGGAGCCTCGGACTCCTTAGCGAGCAGTACTTC | CATLTSGSLGLLSEQYF
. | TRBJ1-3 | 17 | TRBV5-4 | TRBD1 | TGTGCCAGCAGCGAGACAGGGGGCTATAGCTCTGGAAACACCATATATTTT | CASSETGGYSSGNTIYF